The source of this TCR beta chain is a study of blood T cells in healthy people across ages. Combining a sample-barcoded 5' primer with a J-beta primer mix, a second PCR ran for 7 to 11 cycles. Each cDNA molecule was tagged by a template-switch adaptor with 12 random nucleotides. Each sample provided no less than 3 million CDR3-containing paired-end reads. TCRdb reprocessed the 5' RACE reads via MiXCR and lists one record per CDR3 protein. Of hundreds of thousands of distinct CDR3 sequences in the sample, about 61% are singletons; the top ten hold around 24%. Study results and caveats: There were more naive CD4+ cells and higher diversity in long-lived donors than in aged donors.

No fewer than 7 million PBMCs went into each sample. Germline V gives CDR1 SGHDN, CDR2 FVKESK. Trimming took 2 bases from V and 2 from J, leaving 13 bases between them. The CDR3 runs to 15 residues. With regard to this clonotype: The antigen is unknown.

This receptor was identified in a man in his forties in good health. The V and J genes are TRBV14 and TRBJ2-7; tentatively, D is TRBD1 or TRBD2 (5 bases each). Sequenced: blood. CDR3 loop: CASSQKGWEPYEQYF. As DNA, the CDR3 is TGTGCCAGCAGCCAAAAGGGGTGGGAGCCCTACGAGCAGTACTTC.